This T cell receptor beta chain comes out of a study of T cell changes during pregnancy in multiple sclerosis. Assay: immunoSEQ multiplex PCR; the TCRdb copy retains only in-frame clones and omits some. The sample lists approximately 61,000 clones, 88% occurring once. Germline CDR1 and CDR2: SGHTA and FQGNSA. The CDR3 is made up of 13 amino acids. V was shortened by 2 bases and J by 7 bases, with 9 bases between the two germline ends. The gene calls are TRBV7-2 and TRBJ2-1; no clear D gene. The clonotype comes from a female donor with multiple sclerosis, enrolled in a pregnancy study. The sequences come from peripheral blood, collected in the first trimester of pregnancy. The CDR3 protein is CASSLLQLNEQFF. DNA for the CDR3: TGTGCCAGCAGCTTATTACAGCTAAATGAGCAGTTCTTC. The variable domain in full, completed from reference TRBV7-2 and TRBJ2-1, reads GAGVSQSPSNKVTEKGKDVELRCDPISGHTALYWYRQSLGQGLEFLIYFQGNSAPDKSGLPSDRFSAERTGGSVSTLTIQRTQQEDSAVYLCASSLLQLNEQFFGPGTRLTVL.